This TCR beta chain was recorded in a study of T cells in Graves' hyperthyroidism and ophthalmopathy. This clonotype was detected only a few times. Regions amplified from RNA transcripts were the TCR beta CDR3 regions. The HTBI set primed first-round TCR CDR3 RT-PCR. TCRdb recomputed calls from the multiplex PCR reads with MiXCR, one row per CDR3 protein. This table has around 240,000 distinct CDR3 sequences, 13% to 15% appearing once. The CDR3 covers 12 residues. In germline, CDR1 is SQVTM, CDR2 ANQGSEA. V was cut by 7 bases and J by 2 bases, with 9 bases left in between. Sequenced sample: blood. The sequence was obtained from a woman aged 40-49 years with Graves' hyperthyroidism that later progressed to Graves' ophthalmopathy. This sequence joins TRBV29-1 and TRBJ2-1; D gene ambiguous. The CDR3 reads CSDRRTYNEQFF. CDR3 nucleotide sequence: TGCAGCGACCGGCGGACCTACAATGAGCAGTTCTTC.